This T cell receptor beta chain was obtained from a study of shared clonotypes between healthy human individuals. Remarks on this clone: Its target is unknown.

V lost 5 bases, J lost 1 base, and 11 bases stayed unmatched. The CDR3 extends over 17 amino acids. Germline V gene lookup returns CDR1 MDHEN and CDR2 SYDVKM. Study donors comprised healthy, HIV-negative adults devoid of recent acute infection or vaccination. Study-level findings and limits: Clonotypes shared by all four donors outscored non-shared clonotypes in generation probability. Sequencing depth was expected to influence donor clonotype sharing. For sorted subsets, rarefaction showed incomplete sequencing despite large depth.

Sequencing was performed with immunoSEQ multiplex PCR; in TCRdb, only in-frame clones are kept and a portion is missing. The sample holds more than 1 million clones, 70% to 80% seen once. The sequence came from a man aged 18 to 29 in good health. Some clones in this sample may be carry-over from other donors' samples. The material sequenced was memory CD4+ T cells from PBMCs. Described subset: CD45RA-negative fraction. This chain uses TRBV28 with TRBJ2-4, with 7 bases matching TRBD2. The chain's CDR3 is CASSPDIRREAKNIQYF. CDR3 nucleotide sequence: TGTGCCAGCAGTCCGGACATCAGGCGGGAGGCCAAAAACATTCAGTACTTC.